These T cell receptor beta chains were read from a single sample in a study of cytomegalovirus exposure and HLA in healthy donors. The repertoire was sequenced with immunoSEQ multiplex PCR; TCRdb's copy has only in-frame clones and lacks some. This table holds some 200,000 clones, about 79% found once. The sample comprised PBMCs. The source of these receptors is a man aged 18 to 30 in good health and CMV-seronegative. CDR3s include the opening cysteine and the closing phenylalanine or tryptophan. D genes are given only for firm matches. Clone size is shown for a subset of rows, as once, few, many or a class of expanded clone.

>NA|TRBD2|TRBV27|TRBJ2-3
TGTGCCAGCAGTTTAGGCGGGAGGATATTTTTT
CASSLGGRIFF
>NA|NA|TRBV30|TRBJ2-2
TGTGCCTGGAGTGTAACTGGGACTAACACCGGGGAGCTGTTTTTT
CAWSVTGTNTGELFF
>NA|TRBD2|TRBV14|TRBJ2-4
TGTGCCAGCAGCCGCCTAGCGGGGAAGTACTTC
CASSRLAGKYF
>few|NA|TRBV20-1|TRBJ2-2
TGCAGTGCTAGTCCACTAGGGGAGCTGTTTTTT
CSASPLGELFF
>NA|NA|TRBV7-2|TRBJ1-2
TGTGCCAGCAGCTTAGACCCAGGGGTAGGCTACACCTTC
CASSLDPGVGYTF
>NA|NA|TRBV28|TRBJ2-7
TGTGCCAGCAGTTTATTAGGACTCTACGAGCAGTACTTC
CASSLLGLYEQYF
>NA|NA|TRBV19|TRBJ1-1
TGTGCCAGTAGTTGGCGGACTCCTAACACTGAAGCTTTCTTT
CASSWRTPNTEAFF
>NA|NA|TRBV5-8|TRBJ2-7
TGTGCCAGCAGCTTGGATCCAGAATACGAGCAGTACTTC
CASSLDPEYEQYF
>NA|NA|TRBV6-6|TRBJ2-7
TGTGCCAGCAGCGCGGGGGAGCAGTACTTC
CASSAGEQYF
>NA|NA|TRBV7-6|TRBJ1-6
TGTGCCAGCAGTCATGGCCTCGGGGGGGCTTATTCACCCCTCCACTTT
CASSHGLGGAYSPLHF
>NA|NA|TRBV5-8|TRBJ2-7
TGTGCCAGCAGCTTGGGCGGAGGGGGCACAGTTTACGAGCAGTACTTC
CASSLGGGGTVYEQYF
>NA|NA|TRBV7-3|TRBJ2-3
TGTGCCAGCAGCTTATTGAACGGTGCGAACACAGATACGCAGTATTTT
CASSLLNGANTDTQYF
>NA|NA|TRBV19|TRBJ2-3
TGTGCCAGTAGTATAGATCAGGTTTCCACAGATACGCAGTATTTT
CASSIDQVSTDTQYF
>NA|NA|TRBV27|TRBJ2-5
TGTGCCAGCAGTCCGTTCGAGGACCAAGAGACCCAGTACTTC
CASSPFEDQETQYF
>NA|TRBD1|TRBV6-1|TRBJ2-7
TGTGCCAGCAGTGACAAGGTCGGGACAGTGACCTACGAGCAGTACTTC
CASSDKVGTVTYEQYF
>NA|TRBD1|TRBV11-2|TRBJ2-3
TGTGCCAGCAGCTTAGATGGACAGGGGACAGATACGCAGTATTTT
CASSLDGQGTDTQYF
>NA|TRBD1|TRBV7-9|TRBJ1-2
TGTGCCAGCACCAGACAGGGGGAAGTGCCCCATGGCTACACCTTC
CASTRQGEVPHGYTF
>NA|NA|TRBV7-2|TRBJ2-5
TGTGCCAGCAGCATGACTCAAGAGACCCAGTACTTC
CASSMTQETQYF
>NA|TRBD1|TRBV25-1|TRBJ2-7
TGTGCCAGCAGTGATTCCCCCGCATGGACAGGCTCCTACGAGCAGTACTTC
CASSDSPAWTGSYEQYF
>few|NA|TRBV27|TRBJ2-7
TGTGCCAGCAGTTTAGCAGGGCGATGGGGCGAGCAGTACTTC
CASSLAGRWGEQYF
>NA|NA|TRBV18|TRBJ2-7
TGTGCCAGCTCACCGGAGAGGGGAGGCTCCTACGAGCAGTACTTC
CASSPERGGSYEQYF
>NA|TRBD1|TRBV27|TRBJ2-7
TGTGCCAGCAGGGTATACCAGGGGGCCTCCTACGAGCAGTACTTC
CASRVYQGASYEQYF
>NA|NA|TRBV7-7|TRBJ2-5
TGTGCTAGCAGCTTAAGGAGCGGTGAAGAGACCCAGTACTTC
CASSLRSGEETQYF
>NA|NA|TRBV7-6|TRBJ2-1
TGTGCCAGCAGCCCCAGGATAGCGGATTGCTCCTACAATGAGCAGTTCTTC
CASSPRIADCSYNEQFF
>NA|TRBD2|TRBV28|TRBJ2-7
TGTGCCAGCAGTCCCGGACTAGCGGGCGACTCCTACGAGCAGTACTTC
CASSPGLAGDSYEQYF
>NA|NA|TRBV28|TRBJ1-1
TGTGCCAGCAGCCGGGACACTGAAGCTTTCTTT
CASSRDTEAFF
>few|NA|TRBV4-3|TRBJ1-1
TGCGCCAGCAGCGCCTCAGGGTTAGCGGCGGGCACTGAAGCTTTCTTT
CASSASGLAAGTEAFF
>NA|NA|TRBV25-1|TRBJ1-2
TGTGCCAGCAGGTCCGGGGGGGGAAATGGCTACACCTTC
CASRSGGGNGYTF
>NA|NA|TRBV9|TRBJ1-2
TGTGCCAGCAGCCCCGGGACACGCGAGGGCTATGGCTACACCTTC
CASSPGTREGYGYTF
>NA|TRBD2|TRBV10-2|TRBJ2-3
TGCGCCAGCAGGGAGGGACTAAATGTAGATACGCAGTATTTT
CASREGLNVDTQYF
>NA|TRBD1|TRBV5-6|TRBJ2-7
TGTGCCAGCAGCTGGGAACCGGGACAGCTCAACGAGCAGTACTTC
CASSWEPGQLNEQYF
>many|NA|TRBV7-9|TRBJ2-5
TGTGCCAGCAGCCGAACTGACAGCCCGGAGACCCAGTACTTC
CASSRTDSPETQYF
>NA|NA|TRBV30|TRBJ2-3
TGTGCCTGGAACGCGGCAGATACGCAGTATTTT
CAWNAADTQYF
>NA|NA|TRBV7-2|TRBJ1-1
TGTGCCAGCAGCTTAGCAGCAATGAACACTGAAGCTTTCTTT
CASSLAAMNTEAFF
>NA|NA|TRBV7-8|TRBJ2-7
TGTGCCAGCAGCGTGTCCCAGCGGGAGCAGTACTTC
CASSVSQREQYF
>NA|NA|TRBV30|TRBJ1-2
TGTGCCTGGAGTGTACCTCCTCGGGAGGTTGGCTACACCTTC
CAWSVPPREVGYTF
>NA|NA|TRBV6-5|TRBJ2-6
TGTGCCACTAGAACAGGTGGGGCCAACGTCCTGACTTTC
CATRTGGANVLTF
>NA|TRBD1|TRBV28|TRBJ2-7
TGTGCCAGCAGTTCAAACAGGGGACGTTCCTACGAGCAGTACTTC
CASSSNRGRSYEQYF
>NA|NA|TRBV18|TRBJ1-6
TGTGCCAGCTCACCTCGGCGGGAGGGAGGTAATTCACCCCTCCACTTT
CASSPRREGGNSPLHF
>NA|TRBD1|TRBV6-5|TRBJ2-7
TGTGCCAGCAGTTACTCGGGACAGGGAAACTACGAGCAGTACTTC
CASSYSGQGNYEQYF
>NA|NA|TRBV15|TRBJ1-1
TGTGCCACCAGCAGAGATCCAATTCAGGGGCACCGATACTTT
CATSRDPIQGHRYF
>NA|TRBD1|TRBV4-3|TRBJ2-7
TGCGCCAGCAGCCGGGACAGGAAATTTGAGCAGTACTTC
CASSRDRKFEQYF
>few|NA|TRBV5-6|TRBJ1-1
TGTGCCAGCAGCCCAGGGACTCTAACGAGGAACACTGAAGCTTTCTTT
CASSPGTLTRNTEAFF
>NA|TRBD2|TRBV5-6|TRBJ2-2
TGTGCCAGCACCTTCGGCGGGGGAGCGAACACCGGGGAGCTGTTTTTT
CASTFGGGANTGELFF
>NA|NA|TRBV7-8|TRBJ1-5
TGTGCCAGCAGCTCCGACAGGTACGGTCAGCCCCAGCATTTT
CASSSDRYGQPQHF